This entry concerns a single T cell receptor (beta chain). What it recognizes is unknown. Next came a second PCR, run for about 7 to 12 cycles, which used a sample-barcoded 5' primer along with a J-beta primer mix. From the 5' RACE reads, TCRdb called clonotypes with MiXCR, one entry per CDR3 protein. This sample has about a million distinct CDR3 sequences; roughly half occur once, and the top ten carry 20% to 25%. The data originate from a study of blood T cells in healthy people across ages. The V segment lost 4 bases and the J segment 0 bases; nucleotides outside the gene matches: 6. Germline CDR1 and CDR2: SEHNR and FQNEAQ (reference sequence). CDR3 length: 17 amino acids. General study points: Higher diversity and more naive CD4+ cells were features of long-lived donors, compared to aged donors. It was held that diversity estimates obtained from one million T cells represented underestimates.

The clonotype was recovered from a woman in her sixties in good health. Material: blood. This rearrangement joins TRBV7-9 to TRBJ2-6, with 7 nucleotides matching TRBD2. The CDR3 loop is CASSSLGGFSGANVLTF. Written as DNA, the CDR3 is TGTGCCAGCAGCTCCCTGGGGGGGTTCTCTGGGGCCAACGTCCTGACTTTC.